This T cell receptor (beta chain) comes out of a study of OX40 agonist ivuxolimab in advanced cancers. Whole-study context: Three patients got partial responses; one had hepatocellular carcinoma and two had cutaneous melanoma.

The CDR3 extends over 16 amino acids. Looked up from germline, CDR1 is SGHRS and CDR2 is YFSETQ. V shed 4 bases and J 6 bases; nucleotides not matched to a gene: 13. General study points: Antigen specificity of clonally expanded peripheral T cells was not established. In a subset of nonresponders, normalized T-cell clonal expansion was also low. On average, CD8+ T cells had more expanded clones than CD4+.

Concerning this clone itself: Its antigen remains unknown.

Using immunoSEQ multiplex PCR, the repertoire was profiled, and TCRdb retains in-frame clones only, with some absent. The profile covers about 50,000 clones, with roughly four fifths appearing a single time and more than 2.5% taken by the ten largest. This specimen consisted of CD4+ or CD8+ T cells sorted from blood, obtained in a trial of the OX40 agonist ivuxolimab. This sequence was found in an adult with an advanced solid tumor such as melanoma, head and neck, liver or kidney cancer. This sequence joins TRBV5-1 and TRBJ2-3, with TRBD1 matching 8 bases. CDR3 residues: CASSEGAGGPPDTQYF. The CDR3 DNA follows: TGCGCCAGCAGCGAAGGGGCAGGGGGCCCCCCTGATACGCAGTATTTT.